Listed here are 31 T cell receptor beta chains from one sample, sequenced in a study of shared clonotypes between healthy human individuals (dated by TCRdb to the early 2020s). Library preparation was by the immunoSEQ multiplex PCR assay. TCRdb carries this immuneACCESS record with in-frame sequences only. Its versions omit some clonotypes, under half of them owing to an unresolved V gene in the studies checked, with the rest unexplained. The sample table contains around 1 million clones; only one count was recorded for roughly 72% of them. The top ten hold about 1.5% of the sample. Input material: memory CD4+ T cells sorted from blood. Read against the paper, the sample's cell subset or site label means: CD45RA-negative fraction. These receptors originate from a man aged 18-30 years in good health.

The chain joins TRBV11-2 to TRBJ1-6; tentative D call: TRBD1 (6 bases). Between the trimmed V and J ends, which lost 0 bases and 4 bases, there was a span of 19 bases. The CDR3 loop spans 19 amino acids. CDR1 is SGHAT, CDR2 FQNNGV, per germline. The CDR3 region has the DNA TGTGCCAGCAGCTTAGATCTTGCCAGACAGGCGGCTTATAATTCACCCCTCCACTTT. Encoded protein: CASSLDLARQAAYNSPLHF.

V usage is TRBV18 and J usage is TRBJ2-3, with TRBD2 identical over 10 bases. Looked up from germline, CDR1 is KGHSH and CDR2 is LQKENI. V was clipped by 0 bases and J by 4 bases; unmatched bases: 7. The CDR3 runs 17 residues. The CDR3 DNA is TGTGCCAGCTCACCACCGGGAGCGGGAGGGCTCTCAGATACGCAGTATTTT. Its protein is CASSPPGAGGLSDTQYF.

The chain joins TRBV15 to TRBJ1-5; 10 bases agree with TRBD1. In germline, CDR1 is LNHNV, CDR2 YYDKDF (reference sequence). The CDR3 has 16 residues. Unmatched junction bases numbered 7, after V lost 3 bases and J lost 5 bases. In DNA form, the CDR3 reads TGTGCCACCAGCAGCCCTGGACAGGGGGTGGATCAGCCCCAGCATTTT. Translating it yields CATSSPGQGVDQPQHF.

The V gene is TRBV7-9, the J gene TRBJ2-1; no definite D call. The V and J ends lost 5 bases and 5 bases respectively, with 7 bases between them. Germline V CDR1 and CDR2: SEHNR, FQNEAQ (reference sequence). CDR3 length: 12 residues. This CDR3 is CASSRNHNEQFF. CDR3 bases: TGTGCCAGCAGCCGGAACCACAATGAGCAGTTCTTC.

A remark on this clone: Given a much more abundant clone one base away, this may be a read error. This CDR3 is missing its conserved last phenylalanine or tryptophan, likely due to a read error. The CDR3 protein is CASSSASNSPLHL. CDR3 coding DNA: TGTGCCAGCAGCTCGGCAAGTAATTCACCCCTCCACCTT. The rearrangement joins TRBV7-6 to TRBJ1-6; D uncertain. The CDR3 runs to 13 residues. Trimming pared 4 bases from V and 6 bases from J, leaving 7 bases between. The germline V gene encodes CDR1 SGHVS and CDR2 FNYEAQ.

The CDR3 DNA sequence: TGTGCCAGCAATCAGGCGGCTCATACAGGCGAGCAGTACTTC. Its protein is CASNQAAHTGEQYF. The gene calls are TRBV2 and TRBJ2-7, with a possible D match to TRBD1 (5 bases). V dropped 7 bases and J dropped 6 bases, with 19 bases sitting between them. The CDR3 length is 14 residues. The germline gives CDR1 SNHLY, CDR2 FYNNEI.

The chain couples TRBV11-2 to TRBJ2-3; maybe TRBD2 (6 bases). Germline lookup yields CDR1 SGHAT and CDR2 FQNNGV. This CDR3 is built from 14 residues. Trimming cost V 0 bases and J 6 bases, with 10 bases left between them. The CDR3 bases are TGTGCCAGCAGCTTAGAAGCGCTAGCGGATACGCAGTATTTT. This gives the protein CASSLEALADTQYF.

J is TRBJ2-2 and V is TRBV7-2; D call uncertain. The germline CDR1 and CDR2 sequences are SGHTA and FQGNSA. Trimming cost V 1 base and J 4 bases, with 7 bases left between them. The CDR3 loop spans 14 amino acids. CDR3 bases: TGTGCCAGCAGCTTAGAACTATCCACCGGGGAGCTGTTTTTT. This gives the protein CASSLELSTGELFF.

The V gene is TRBV7-8, the J gene TRBJ1-4, with 7 bases that match TRBD1. V gave up 3 bases and J gave up 7 bases; unmatched junction bases: 11. The CDR3 has 16 residues. The germline CDR1 and CDR2 sequences are SGHVS and FQNEAQ. Here the CDR3 DNA reads TGTGCCAGCAGCTTCAGGACAGGCCGGGAGGGTGAAAAACTGTTTTTT. Translation: CASSFRTGREGEKLFF.

V gene TRBV5-1 combines with J gene TRBJ2-5; weak D call: TRBD1 (5 bases). There are 13 residues in the CDR3. The V end lost 4 bases, the J end lost 5 bases, and 12 bases lay between the germline ends. Germline lookup yields CDR1 SGHRS and CDR2 YFSETQ. CDR3 sequence (DNA): TGCGCCAGCAGCCGGTCCAGGGCCGAGACCCAGTACTTC. Translation gives CASSRSRAETQYF.

V and J are TRBV14 and TRBJ1-2; 9 positions match TRBD1. V gave up 4 bases and J gave up 8 bases; unmatched junction bases: 8. Germline CDR1 is SGHDN and CDR2 is FVKESK. This CDR3 comprises 14 residues. The CDR3 nucleotides read TGTGCCAGCAGCCTGGGACAGGGAATTGCCGGCTACACCTTC. It yields the protein CASSLGQGIAGYTF.

The J gene is TRBJ2-3, the V gene TRBV30; D is unclear. V lost 1 base to trimming and J lost 1 base, with 15 bases between them. CDR1 and CDR2 (germline): GTSNPN, SVGIG (reference sequence). The CDR3 is 16 amino acids. The CDR3 loop reads CAWSASLSKGTDTQYF. The CDR3 DNA is TGTGCCTGGAGTGCTTCCCTTTCGAAAGGCACAGATACGCAGTATTTT. Using reference TRBV30 and TRBJ2-3 for the parts outside the CDR3, the full variable domain is SQTIHQWPATLVQPVGSPLSLECTVEGTSNPNLYWYRQAAGRGLQLLFYSVGIGQISSEVPQNLSASRPQDRQFILSSKKLLLSDSGFYLCAWSASLSKGTDTQYFGPGTRLTVL.

In this sample, this clone turned up once. The CDR3 protein is CASTPQTRYEQYF. The CDR3, as DNA: TGTGCCAGCACCCCTCAGACCCGCTACGAGCAGTACTTC. The chain joins TRBV5-6 to TRBJ2-7, with no clear D. V lost 6 bases and J 3 bases, leaving 13 bases between the germline ends. The CDR3 consists of 13 residues. Looked up from germline, CDR1 is SGHDT and CDR2 is YYEEEE.

The chain employs TRBV9 and TRBJ2-3, with 10 bases aligning to TRBD1. The J segment lost 2 bases and the V segment lost 3 bases, leaving 3 bases of the junction unmatched. The CDR3 is 15 amino acids. Germline V CDR1 and CDR2: SGDLS, YYNGEE. The CDR3 coding sequence is TGTGCCAGCAGCGGCGGGACAGGGGACACAGATACGCAGTATTTT. It codes for CASSGGTGDTDTQYF. The entire variable domain, with the rest obtained from reference TRBV9 and TRBJ2-3, is as follows: DSGVTQTPKHLITATGQRVTLRCSPRSGDLSVYWYQQSLDQGLQFLIQYYNGEERAKGNILERFSAQQFPDLHSELNLSSLELGDSALYFCASSGGTGDTDTQYFGPGTRLTVL.

J is TRBJ2-2 and V is TRBV29-1; D may be TRBD1 (5 bases). The CDR3 length is 15 residues. V was clipped by 2 bases and J by 5 bases, with 15 bases between them. Germline V gives CDR1 SQVTM, CDR2 ANQGSEA. The CDR3 here is CSVESSRARTGELFF. CDR3 in DNA: TGCAGCGTTGAATCCAGCAGGGCAAGGACCGGGGAGCTGTTTTTT.

The gene calls are TRBV6-6 and TRBJ1-2; unclear D gene. CDR3 length: 13 amino acids. CDR1 and CDR2 from the germline V gene are MNHNY and SVGAGI (reference sequence). V was pared by 11 bases and J by 2 bases, with 15 bases between. The CDR3, as DNA: TGTGCCGTTGGTCACGGAGACAACTATGGCTACACCTTC. Its protein is CAVGHGDNYGYTF.

The chain employs TRBV6-1 and TRBJ2-7; 11 bases agree with TRBD1. CDR3 length: 14 residues. V was clipped by 6 bases and J by 0 bases; unmatched bases: 1. CDR1 MNHNS and CDR2 SASEGT come from the germline V gene. CDR3 amino acids: CASRGTGGSYEQYF. The CDR3 DNA reads as TGTGCCAGCAGAGGGACAGGGGGCTCCTACGAGCAGTACTTC.

This clone occurred once. The V call is TRBV2, the J call TRBJ1-4; D remains unclear. Germline V CDR1 and CDR2: SNHLY, FYNNEI. V was trimmed by 4 bases and J by 0 bases, leaving 9 bases between them. This CDR3 spans 15 amino acids. CDR3 sequence (DNA): TGTGCCAGCAGTGTCGAGGGTACAACTAATGAAAAACTGTTTTTT. It yields the protein CASSVEGTTNEKLFF. The full variable domain, in which reference TRBV2 and TRBJ1-4 provide the parts outside the CDR3, is EPEVTQTPSHQVTQMGQEVILRCVPISNHLYFYWYRQILGQKVEFLVSFYNNEISEKSEIFDDQFSVERPDGSNFTLKIRSTKLEDSAMYFCASSVEGTTNEKLFFGSGTQLSVL.

This sequence joins TRBV27 and TRBJ1-1; D may be TRBD1 (6 bases). V was clipped by 3 bases and J by 3 bases, with 14 bases between them. CDR1 MNHEY and CDR2 SMNVEV come from the germline V gene (reference sequence). CDR3 length: 15 amino acids. The CDR3 bases are TGTGCCAGCAGTTTTAGGGGGGGCTGGCACACTGAAGCTTTCTTT. Residues: CASSFRGGWHTEAFF.

Details on this clone: Distinct nucleotide sequences in the sample also encode this CDR3. V is TRBV19 and J is TRBJ1-4; no clear D gene. The CDR3 covers 14 residues. Trimming took off 7 bases at V and 0 bases at J, with 9 bases between the two ends. Germline V gene sequence: CDR1 LNHDA, CDR2 SQIVND (reference sequence). The DNA of the CDR3 is TGTGCCAGTACCCCACTTGCAACTAATGAAAAACTGTTTTTT. Translated: CASTPLATNEKLFF.

This chain uses TRBV11-2 with TRBJ1-1; the D gene is possibly TRBD1 (6 bases). The CDR3 is 14 residues long. Trimming left V 5 bases short and J 1 base short, with 11 bases between. The germline V gene encodes CDR1 SGHAT and CDR2 FQNNGV. Here the CDR3 DNA reads TGTGCCAGCAGCGTTTTGACAGGGAACACTGAAGCTTTCTTT. Translating it yields CASSVLTGNTEAFF.

The chain carries TRBV28 and TRBJ1-6, with TRBD1 as a possible D gene (6 bases). V was trimmed by 5 bases and J by 0 bases, leaving 17 bases between them. CDR1 and CDR2 from the germline V gene are MDHEN and SYDVKM. There are 18 residues in the CDR3. CDR3 coding DNA: TGTGCCAGCAGTCCAGCCGCAGGGGCTAGCTCCTATAATTCACCCCTCCACTTT. Its protein product is CASSPAAGASSYNSPLHF.

CDR3 region: CASRLTGNNGELFF. The CDR3 DNA follows: TGTGCCAGCAGATTAACAGGGAATAACGGGGAGCTGTTTTTT. This chain links TRBV27 with TRBJ2-2; a possible D gene is TRBD1 (6 bases). V was cut by 6 bases and J by 7 bases, with 15 bases left in between. There are 14 residues in the CDR3. Germline CDR1 and CDR2: MNHEY and SMNVEV (reference sequence).

This chain joins TRBV2 and TRBJ2-5; D may correspond to TRBD1 or TRBD2 (6 bases each). CDR3 length equals 14 residues. Germline CDR1 is SNHLY and CDR2 is FYNNEI. The V end was cut by 7 bases, the J end by 2 bases, with 14 bases between. The DNA for the CDR3 is TGTGCCAGCAATAAGGGGGGCCTACAAGAGACCCAGTACTTC. Encoded protein: CASNKGGLQETQYF.

This chain joins TRBV7-2 and TRBJ2-1; TRBD1 matches at 7 bases. CDR1 and CDR2 from the germline V gene are SGHTA and FQGNSA. The V segment lost 6 bases and the J segment 4 bases; nucleotides outside the gene matches: 6. The CDR3 sequence is 14 residues long. The CDR3 region is CASSNGTAYNEQFF. CDR3 in DNA: TGTGCCAGCAGTAACGGGACAGCATACAATGAGCAGTTCTTC.

The V call is TRBV19, the J call TRBJ2-3; TRBD1 matches 7 bases. The V gene's germline CDR1 is LNHDA and CDR2 SQIVND (reference sequence). The length of the CDR3 is 17 residues. J gave up 1 base and V 5 bases, and 12 bases lay outside the gene matches. The CDR3 DNA reads TGTGCCAGTAGTCCGCCAAGGGACAGATTAGGCACAGATACGCAGTATTTT. Translation: CASSPPRDRLGTDTQYF.

The gene calls are TRBV18 and TRBJ2-1; 8 nucleotides align to TRBD1. CDR1 and CDR2 from the germline V gene are KGHSH and LQKENI. Trimming took 0 bases from V and 7 from J; bases not matched to a gene: 8. This CDR3 has 16 amino acids. The CDR3 loop is CASSPPGTGGWNEQFF. In nucleotides, the CDR3 is TGTGCCAGCTCACCACCGGGTACAGGGGGTTGGAATGAGCAGTTCTTC.

The table lists this clone with a few counts. The chain couples TRBV18 to TRBJ1-1; D gene ambiguous. The CDR3 is 14 amino acids. Germline V CDR1 and CDR2: KGHSH, LQKENI. Trimming pared 6 bases from V and 7 bases from J, leaving 18 bases between. The CDR3 bases are TGTGCCAGCTCCCCGGGGAGCGGGAATTTTGAAGCTTTCTTT. It codes for CASSPGSGNFEAFF.

The chain has TRBV5-1 and TRBJ2-2; D uncertain. This CDR3 region has 16 residues. In germline, CDR1 is SGHRS, CDR2 YFSETQ. The V end was cut by 3 bases, the J end by 4 bases, with 16 bases between. The CDR3 DNA reads TGCGCCAGCAGCTCCAGACAAGGGTTGGGCACCGGGGAGCTGTTTTTT. Protein sequence: CASSSRQGLGTGELFF.

This clone has just a few counts. The chain combines TRBV10-1 with TRBJ1-1; D remains ambiguous. V lost 0 bases, J lost 2 bases, and 10 bases lay in between. From germline, CDR1 is WNHNN and CDR2 SYGVQD (reference sequence). CDR3 length: 15 residues. The CDR3 nucleotides are TGCGCCAGCAGTGAGTCTATCACGGATAACACTGAAGCTTTCTTT. As protein: CASSESITDNTEAFF.

This chain links TRBV19 with TRBJ2-1; 12 bases align to TRBD2. The CDR3 extends over 17 amino acids. Germline assignment: CDR1 LNHDA and CDR2 SQIVND (reference sequence). J lost 5 bases, V lost 3 bases, and 8 bases had no gene match. The CDR3 DNA reads as TGTGCCAGTAGTATGGGTCCGGGACTAGCGGGCAACAATGAGCAGTTCTTC. Its translation: CASSMGPGLAGNNEQFF.